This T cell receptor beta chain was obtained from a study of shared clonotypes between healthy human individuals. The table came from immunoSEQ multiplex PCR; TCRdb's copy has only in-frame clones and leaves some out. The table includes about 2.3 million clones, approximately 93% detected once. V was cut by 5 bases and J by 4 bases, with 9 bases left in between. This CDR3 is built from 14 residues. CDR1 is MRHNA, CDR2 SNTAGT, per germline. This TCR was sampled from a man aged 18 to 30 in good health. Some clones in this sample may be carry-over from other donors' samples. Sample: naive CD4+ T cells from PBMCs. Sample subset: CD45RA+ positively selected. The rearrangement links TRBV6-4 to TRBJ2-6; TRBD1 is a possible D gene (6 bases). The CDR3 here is CASSRDTGANVLTF. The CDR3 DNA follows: TGTGCCAGCAGTCGGGACACCGGGGCCAACGTCCTGACTTTC.